This is a list of T cell receptor beta chains from one sample in a study of blood T cell repertoires in COVID-19. Libraries were prepared by immunoSEQ multiplex PCR; TCRdb keeps only in-frame clonotypes and omits some of them. The data show approximately 50,000 clones, over 75% seen once. Sequenced input: peripheral blood. These receptors all come from a man aged 35 to 55 with acute or convalescent COVID-19. Each CDR3 is given with its conserved first and last residue. D genes are given only for firm matches. Size tells how often a clone was seen (once, few, many) or the class of an expanded clone, and some rows leave it out.

J | V | D | size | DNA | CDR3
TRBJ1-5 | TRBV7-2 | NA | NA | TGTGCCAGCAGCCCCCCGGGCGGGGAACAGCCCCAGCATTTT | CASSPPGGEQPQHF
TRBJ1-6 | TRBV27 | NA | few | TGTGCCAGCAGTACCCCCGGGGGCTATAATTCACCCCTCCACTTT | CASSTPGGYNSPLHF
TRBJ2-1 | TRBV9 | TRBD2 | NA | TGTGCCAGCAGCGTCGCCCCGAGTGGTAGCGGGAAACATGAGCAGTTCTTC | CASSVAPSGSGKHEQFF
TRBJ2-1 | TRBV5-4 | NA | NA | TGTGCCAGCAGCTCTGGATTAGCAGGGGCCTACAATGAGCAGTTCTTC | CASSSGLAGAYNEQFF
TRBJ2-7 | TRBV27 | NA | NA | TGTGCTTCTCGAGCGCTGACCTACGAGCAGTACTTC | CASRALTYEQYF
TRBJ2-5 | TRBV3-1/TRBV3-2 | NA | NA | TGTGCCAGCAGCCCTTACTTAGAGACCCAGTACTTC | CASSPYLETQYF
TRBJ1-2 | TRBV6-6 | TRBD1 | NA | TGTGCCAGCAGTTCGCAGGGGGCCTATGGCTACACCTTC | CASSSQGAYGYTF
TRBJ2-2 | TRBV3-1/TRBV3-2 | NA | NA | TGTGCCAGCAGCCAGGCTAACACCGGGGAGCTGTTTTTT | CASSQANTGELFF
TRBJ1-2 | TRBV5-1 | TRBD1 | NA | TGCGCCAGCAGCCAGACAGGGGCTAACTATGGCTACACCTTC | CASSQTGANYGYTF
TRBJ2-2 | TRBV10-1 | NA | NA | TGCGCCAGCAGTGAGAGCAGGGTGGCCGGGGAGCTGTTTTTT | CASSESRVAGELFF
TRBJ1-5 | TRBV18 | TRBD1 | NA | TGTGCCAGCTCGGGACAGGGACATCAGCCCCAGCATTTT | CASSGQGHQPQHF
TRBJ1-4 | TRBV5-6 | TRBD1 | NA | TGTGCCAGCAGCGGCTGGGACAGGGTTGCAACTAATGAAAAACTGTTTTTT | CASSGWDRVATNEKLFF
TRBJ1-1 | TRBV2 | NA | NA | TGTGCCAGCAGCGCGGACACTGAAGCTTTCTTT | CASSADTEAFF
TRBJ1-1 | TRBV10-2 | TRBD1 | once | TGCGCCAGCAGTGCCCCCGGACAGGGTTCCACTGAAGCTTTCTTT | CASSAPGQGSTEAFF
TRBJ1-5 | TRBV21-1 | NA | NA | TGTGCCAGCAGCCGAAGGGGGCAGTATAGCAATCAGCCCCAGCATTTT | CASSRRGQYSNQPQHF
TRBJ2-1 | TRBV15 | TRBD2 | NA | TGTGCCACCAGCAGAAGGTCCGGGACGGGACTATACAATGAGCAGTTCTTC | CATSRRSGTGLYNEQFF
TRBJ2-2 | TRBV6-6 | NA | NA | TGTGCCAGCAGCCCGGACAAATTGGGGGAGCTGTTTTTT | CASSPDKLGELFF
TRBJ2-1 | TRBV5-1 | NA | NA | TGCGCCAGCAGCTTGGAAGCCATAGCGACCCACAATGAGCAGTTCTTC | CASSLEAIATHNEQFF
TRBJ1-6 | TRBV30 | NA | NA | TGTGCCTGGAGTCCACGGGTAGGGGTGAGCTCCTATAATTCACCCCTCCACTTT | CAWSPRVGVSSYNSPLHF
TRBJ2-7 | TRBV21-1 | NA | NA | TGTGCCAGCAGCAAGCCGGATAAGCGGGAGGACTCCTACGAGCAGTACTTC | CASSKPDKREDSYEQYF
TRBJ2-5 | TRBV6-5 | TRBD2 | NA | TGTGCCAGCAGTTACTCGGGACTAGCGGGAGGAGAGACCCAGTACTTC | CASSYSGLAGGETQYF
TRBJ2-1 | TRBV9 | TRBD2 | NA | TGTGCCAGCAGCATCCAACTAGCGGGAAACTACAATGAGCAGTTCTTC | CASSIQLAGNYNEQFF
TRBJ1-5 | TRBV21-1 | NA | NA | TGTGCCAGGTCCGGACAGAAGAATCAGCCCCAGCATTTT | CARSGQKNQPQHF
TRBJ2-1 | TRBV5-1 | TRBD2 | NA | TGCGCCAGCAGCTTTCTAGCGGGAGATCCCTCCTACAATGAGCAGTTCTTC | CASSFLAGDPSYNEQFF
TRBJ1-3 | TRBV11-3 | NA | NA | TGTGCCAGCAGCCTAGCCGGAGTTAACACCATATATTTT | CASSLAGVNTIYF
TRBJ1-1 | TRBV15 | NA | NA | TGTGCCACCAGCAGAGACAGGAACACTGAAGCTTTCTTT | CATSRDRNTEAFF
TRBJ2-7 | TRBV6-6 | TRBD2 | NA | TGTGCCAGCAGTTCGGGGGGAGGCGCCGTGGAGCAGTACTTC | CASSSGGGAVEQYF
TRBJ2-7 | TRBV5-1 | TRBD2 | NA | TGCGCCAGCAGCTTGGTAGGGACTAGAGACGAGCAGTACTTC | CASSLVGTRDEQYF
TRBJ1-1 | TRBV11-2 | TRBD1 | NA | TGTGCCAGCAGCCCCTGGACAGGGATAGAGAACACTGAAGCTTTCTTT | CASSPWTGIENTEAFF
TRBJ2-7 | TRBV3-1/TRBV3-2 | TRBD2 | NA | TGTGCCAGCAGCCACCCAGCGGGAGGGCCCGGAGTAAAGCAGTACTTC | CASSHPAGGPGVKQYF
TRBJ1-6 | TRBV15 | NA | NA | TGTGCCACCAGGACAGGCTATAATTCACCCCTCCACTTT | CATRTGYNSPLHF
TRBJ2-1 | TRBV19 | NA | NA | TGTGCCAGTAGCCTACGGGGGGCCAGCTCCTACAATGAGCAGTTCTTC | CASSLRGASSYNEQFF
TRBJ2-1 | TRBV3-1/TRBV3-2 | TRBD2 | NA | TGTGCCAGCAGCCCGGAAAAAACTAGCGGGAATTACAATGAGCAGTTCTTC | CASSPEKTSGNYNEQFF
TRBJ2-2 | TRBV6-1 | NA | NA | TGTGCCAGCAGTGAAGGGACTAACACCGGGGAGCTGTTTTTT | CASSEGTNTGELFF
TRBJ2-7 | TRBV24-1 | TRBD1 | NA | TGTGCCACCAGTGATTTGCAGGGGGCGAGGTCCAGCTCCTACGAGCAGTACTTC | CATSDLQGARSSSYEQYF